Listed here are 27 T cell receptor beta chains from one sample, sequenced in a study of identical twins (dated by TCRdb to 2016 to 2018). The receptor library was made with 5' RACE. Sequencing relied on an Illumina HiSeq 2000. TCRdb itself trimmed the public reads at Q25 with fastp, ran MiXCR and retained productive beta chains. Here each entry gathers all rows of one CDR3 protein and keeps the most common genes and DNA. A total of hundreds of thousands of distinct CDR3 sequences appear in this sample, 10% to 15% of them only once. Of the sample, just over 7% falls within the top ten clones. This sample also belongs to another study, concerning yellow fever vaccine responses in identical twins.

What was sequenced was CD8+ T cells sorted from blood. These receptor sequences come from a woman under 30 in good health.

The chain uses TRBV28 and TRBJ2-1, with 14 positions matching TRBD2. The junction had 7 bases not matched to a gene; V was cut back by 3 bases and J by 9 bases. The CDR3 is 16 amino acids. The germline V gene has CDR1 MDHEN and CDR2 SYDVKM. CDR3 amino acids: CASSFGLAGGLIEQFF. CDR3 DNA: TGTGCCAGCAGTTTTGGACTAGCGGGGGGCTTGATTGAGCAGTTCTTC.

There are a few counts of this clonotype. This chain connects TRBV2 to TRBJ1-4; D is unresolved. Trimming left V 7 bases short and J 6 bases short, with 15 bases between. The CDR3 totals 14 residues. CDR1 SNHLY and CDR2 FYNNEI come from the germline V gene. The CDR3 region is CASMDAALHEKLFF. As DNA, the CDR3 is TGTGCCAGCATGGACGCGGCGCTACATGAAAAACTGTTTTTT. Using reference TRBV2 and TRBJ1-4 for the parts outside the CDR3, the full variable domain is EPEVTQTPSHQVTQMGQEVILRCVPISNHLYFYWYRQILGQKVEFLVSFYNNEISEKSEIFDDQFSVERPDGSNFTLKIRSTKLEDSAMYFCASMDAALHEKLFFGSGTQLSVL.

The chain employs TRBV2 and TRBJ1-2; 7 nucleotides match TRBD1. The CDR3 contains 15 residues. Germline CDR1 SNHLY, CDR2 FYNNEI. The J segment lost 3 bases and the V segment lost 1 base, leaving 5 bases of the junction unmatched. This CDR3 is CASSEEMTGHYGYTF. The CDR3 DNA reads as TGTGCCAGCAGTGAAGAGATGACAGGGCACTATGGCTACACCTTC.

As for this clonotype: This clone may be a read error of a much larger clone one base away. The chain uses TRBV20-1 and TRBJ2-2; 9 nucleotides line up with TRBD2. Germline lookup yields CDR1 DFQATT and CDR2 SNEGSKA (reference sequence). V was clipped by 6 bases and J by 3 bases; unmatched bases: 5. The CDR3 contains 14 residues. The CDR3 DNA reads TGCAGTGCAAGTAGCGGGGGTGACACCGGGGAGCTGTTTTTT. Its protein is CSASSGGDTGELFF.

The chain links TRBV20-1 to TRBJ2-5; 10 nucleotides agree with TRBD2. CDR1 DFQATT and CDR2 SNEGSKA come from the germline V gene (reference sequence). V lost 3 bases and J lost 4; bases outside the gene matches: 8. There are 15 residues in the CDR3. Here the CDR3 DNA reads TGCAGTGCTAGGGGCACTAGCGGGGAGTTAGAGACCCAGTACTTC. Its translation is CSARGTSGELETQYF.

In this sample, this clonotype turned up a few times. This sequence joins TRBV12-3 or TRBV12-4 and TRBJ2-7, with 7 nucleotides matching TRBD2. CDR3 length equals 14 residues. Losses at the gene ends were 7 bases for V and 0 bases for J; bases not matched to a gene: 6. CDR3 sequence: CASTSSGSSYEQYF. The CDR3 nucleotides are TGTGCCAGCACCTCTAGCGGTAGCTCCTACGAGCAGTACTTC.

This clonotype was detected only a few times. The gene calls are TRBV19 and TRBJ2-1; D call uncertain. With 7 bases removed from V and 1 base from J, the gap between germline ends came to 11 bases. The CDR3 loop spans 14 amino acids. Germline V gives CDR1 LNHDA, CDR2 SQIVND (reference sequence). The CDR3 loop reads CASIGQPSYNEQFF. CDR3 DNA sequence: TGTGCCAGTATTGGTCAGCCTTCCTACAATGAGCAGTTCTTC.

The rearrangement uses TRBV5-6 and TRBJ1-2; D is possibly TRBD1 (5 bases). Germline CDR1 SGHDT, CDR2 YYEEEE. V was shortened by 3 bases and J by 3 bases, with 18 bases between the two germline ends. The CDR3 has 16 amino acids. The CDR3 DNA sequence: TGTGCCAGCAGCTACTCCGGGGACCCCACGGACTATGGCTACACCTTC. This translates into CASSYSGDPTDYGYTF.

This clonotype was counted a few times. The chain links TRBV27 to TRBJ2-3, with 7 bases fitting TRBD2. The CDR3 runs 15 residues. Germline assignment: CDR1 MNHEY and CDR2 SMNVEV (reference sequence). The V segment lost 3 bases and the J segment 1 base; nucleotides outside the gene matches: 4. CDR3 residues: CASSFSSGGTDTQYF. In DNA form, the CDR3 reads TGTGCCAGCAGTTTTTCAAGCGGGGGCACAGATACGCAGTATTTT.

This clonotype was recorded a few times. V gene TRBV5-6 combines with J gene TRBJ2-1; perhaps TRBD1 as D (7 bases). V was clipped by 2 bases and J by 8 bases, with 14 bases between them. The CDR3 sequence is 14 residues long. CDR1 and CDR2 from the germline V gene are SGHDT and YYEEEE. CDR3 in amino acids: CASSLGGGRDEQFF. CDR3 DNA sequence: TGTGCCAGCAGCTTAGGAGGGGGCCGGGATGAGCAGTTCTTC. Variable domain in full (rest from reference TRBV5-6 and TRBJ2-1): DAGVTQSPTHLIKTRGQQVTLRCSPKSGHDTVSWYQQALGQGPQFIFQYYEEEERQRGNFPDRFSGHQFPNYSSELNVNALLLGDSALYLCASSLGGGRDEQFFGPGTRLTVL.

V gene TRBV27 combines with J gene TRBJ1-2, with no clear D. The V and J ends lost 2 bases and 2 bases respectively, with 6 bases between them. The CDR3 spans 13 residues. Germline V gives CDR1 MNHEY, CDR2 SMNVEV (reference sequence). CDR3 nucleotides: TGTGCCAGCAGTTTACACAGAAACTATGGCTACACCTTC. The encoded protein is CASSLHRNYGYTF.

The V gene is TRBV6-2 or TRBV6-3, the J gene TRBJ2-1; 7 nucleotides agree with TRBD1. With V trimmed by 2 bases and J by 12 bases, 16 bases remained unmatched. The germline gives CDR1 MNHEY, CDR2 SVGEGT. The CDR3 has 16 amino acids. The CDR3 loop is CASSYPRTGLRGGQFF. The CDR3 DNA sequence: TGTGCCAGCAGTTACCCTCGGACAGGTTTAAGAGGTGGGCAGTTCTTC.

This clonotype was counted many times. The V and J genes are TRBV11-2 and TRBJ1-1; D is uncertain. Germline values: CDR1 SGHAT, CDR2 FQNNGV. The CDR3 covers 14 residues. V was trimmed by 0 bases and J by 8 bases, leaving 13 bases between them. CDR3 in DNA: TGTGCCAGCAGCTTAGATCGGAGAGGGTGGGAAGCTTTCTTT. Its translation: CASSLDRRGWEAFF.

This clonotype was seen repeatedly, ten times or more. The chain employs TRBV4-1 and TRBJ2-7, with D possibly called TRBD1 or TRBD2 (5 bases each). Germline V gives CDR1 MGHRA, CDR2 YSYEKL. The V end lost 0 bases, the J end lost 2 bases, and 11 bases lay between the germline ends. The length of the CDR3 is 15 residues. The chain's CDR3 is CASSQDFPGPYEQYV. DNA for the CDR3: TGCGCCAGCAGCCAAGATTTTCCGGGACCCTACGAGCAGTACGTC.

V usage is TRBV27 and J usage is TRBJ1-1, with D hard to call. Germline CDR1 is MNHEY and CDR2 is SMNVEV (reference sequence). V was cut by 1 base and J by 7 bases, with 10 bases left in between. The CDR3 totals 13 residues. CDR3 DNA: TGTGCCAGCAGTTTATATATCGGGGATGAAGCTTTCTTT. It translates to CASSLYIGDEAFF.

A few counts support this clonotype. This chain joins TRBV13 and TRBJ2-1, with 8 nucleotides matching TRBD2. This CDR3 spans 13 amino acids. Per germline, CDR1 PRHDT and CDR2 FYEKMQ (reference sequence). Unmatched junction bases numbered 5, after V lost 5 bases and J lost 8 bases. CDR3 loop: CASSPGLGDEQFF. CDR3 nucleotides: TGTGCCAGCAGCCCGGGACTAGGGGATGAGCAGTTCTTC.

This clonotype was counted many times. The rearrangement links TRBV4-1 to TRBJ2-7, with D unclear. V dropped 1 base and J dropped 1 base, with 8 bases sitting between them. This CDR3 spans 14 amino acids. Germline-derived CDR1 and CDR2 are MGHRA and YSYEKL. In DNA form, the CDR3 reads TGCGCCAGCAGCCAAGGTTACGGTTCCTACGAGCAGTACTTC. It encodes CASSQGYGSYEQYF.

This clonotype was observed a few times. The chain carries TRBV7-2 and TRBJ2-3; the match to TRBD1 covers 9 bases. Per germline, CDR1 SGHTA and CDR2 FQGNSA. The V segment lost 5 bases and the J segment 5 bases; nucleotides outside the gene matches: 11. This CDR3 is built from 16 residues. The CDR3: CASSDNGQGLEDTQYF. The CDR3 DNA is TGTGCCAGCAGCGACAACGGACAGGGGTTAGAAGATACGCAGTATTTT.

J is TRBJ1-1 and V is TRBV4-1; no clear D. Germline assignment: CDR1 MGHRA and CDR2 YSYEKL. V was shortened by 4 bases and J by 4 bases, with 10 bases between the two germline ends. This CDR3 comprises 13 residues. The CDR3 is CASSREDGTEAFF. The CDR3 DNA reads TGCGCCAGCAGCCGGGAGGATGGCACTGAAGCTTTCTTT.

The chain carries TRBV20-1 and TRBJ1-2; possibly TRBD1 for D (5 bases). This CDR3 has 13 amino acids. Germline loops: CDR1 DFQATT, CDR2 SNEGSKA (reference sequence). The V gene lost 7 bases and the J gene lost 1 base, with 13 bases spanning the gap. CDR3 amino acids: CSVWQGFNYGYTF. Here the CDR3 DNA reads TGCAGTGTGTGGCAGGGCTTTAACTATGGCTACACCTTC.

This clonotype was recorded a few times. V gene TRBV29-1 combines with J gene TRBJ1-2, with no clear D. V lost 0 bases and J 4 bases, leaving 9 bases between the germline ends. The CDR3 runs 13 residues. The V gene's germline CDR1 is SQVTM and CDR2 ANQGSEA. The CDR3 here is CSVEEERVYGYTF. The DNA of the CDR3 is TGCAGCGTTGAAGAGGAGCGGGTCTATGGCTACACCTTC. The full variable domain, in which reference TRBV29-1 and TRBJ1-2 provide the parts outside the CDR3, is SAVISQKPSRDICQRGTSLTIQCQVDSQVTMMFWYRQQPGQSLTLIATANQGSEATYESGFVIDKFPISRPNLTFSTLTVSNMSPEDSSIYLCSVEEERVYGYTFGSGTRLTVV.

This clonotype was seen a few times. This sequence joins TRBV4-1 and TRBJ2-3; D gene ambiguous. The V end lost 8 bases, the J end lost 4 bases, and 4 bases lay between the germline ends. The CDR3 length is 10 residues. The germline V gene has CDR1 MGHRA and CDR2 YSYEKL. DNA for the CDR3: TGCGCCAGCGGTGCAGATACGCAGTATTTT. Translation: CASGADTQYF.

The V gene is TRBV27, the J gene TRBJ2-1; D is uncertain. CDR1 MNHEY and CDR2 SMNVEV come from the germline V gene (reference sequence). CDR3 length: 16 amino acids. Trimming removed 0 bases from V and 6 bases from J, with 15 bases in between. In DNA form, the CDR3 reads TGTGCCAGCAGTTTATCAGCCGGCGATCGCCCCAATGAGCAGTTCTTC. It is translated as CASSLSAGDRPNEQFF.

The V gene is TRBV7-8, the J gene TRBJ2-7; D unresolved. Trimming cost V 5 bases and J 1 base, with 21 bases left between them. This CDR3 is built from 17 residues. Germline CDR1 SGHVS, CDR2 FQNEAQ. This chain's CDR3 is CASSPGRLGLVSYEQYV. In DNA, the CDR3 is TGTGCCAGCAGCCCAGGACGGTTAGGGCTAGTGTCCTACGAGCAGTACGTC.

V usage is TRBV20-1 and J usage is TRBJ1-1; a possible D gene is TRBD1 (6 bases). The CDR3 is 14 residues long. CDR1 DFQATT and CDR2 SNEGSKA come from the germline V gene (reference sequence). V was shortened by 0 bases and J by 7 bases, with 15 bases between the two germline ends. The CDR3 sequence is CSARDRDRRYEAFF. In DNA form, the CDR3 reads TGCAGTGCTAGAGATCGCGACAGGAGATATGAAGCTTTCTTT.

The chain couples TRBV20-1 to TRBJ2-1; a weak D match, TRBD2 (6 bases). Germline assignment: CDR1 DFQATT and CDR2 SNEGSKA (reference sequence). V dropped 4 bases and J dropped 2 bases, with 15 bases sitting between them. The CDR3 contains 15 residues. DNA for the CDR3: TGCAGTGCTACCCCCCTCGCGGGAACCTACAATGAGCAGTTCTTC. This encodes CSATPLAGTYNEQFF.

V usage is TRBV6-1 and J usage is TRBJ1-1, with a tentative D call TRBD1 (5 bases). The CDR3 has 13 amino acids. Trimming cost V 5 bases and J 4 bases, with 11 bases left between them. Germline V gene sequence: CDR1 MNHNS, CDR2 SASEGT. The CDR3 protein is CASSPGGGTEAFF. The CDR3 DNA follows: TGTGCCAGCAGTCCCGGGGGGGGCACTGAAGCTTTCTTT.